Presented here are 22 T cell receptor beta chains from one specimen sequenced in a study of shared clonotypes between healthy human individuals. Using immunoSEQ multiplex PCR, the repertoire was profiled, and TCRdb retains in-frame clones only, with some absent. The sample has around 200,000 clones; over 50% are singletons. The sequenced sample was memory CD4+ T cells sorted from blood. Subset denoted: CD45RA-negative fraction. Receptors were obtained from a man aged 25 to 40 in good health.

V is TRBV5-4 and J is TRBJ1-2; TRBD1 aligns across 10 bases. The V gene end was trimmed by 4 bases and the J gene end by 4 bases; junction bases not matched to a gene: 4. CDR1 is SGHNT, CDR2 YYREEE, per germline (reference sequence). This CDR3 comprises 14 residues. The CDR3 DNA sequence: TGTGCCAGCAGCAGCCGGGACAGGGGCTATGGCTACACCTTC. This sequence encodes CASSSRDRGYGYTF.

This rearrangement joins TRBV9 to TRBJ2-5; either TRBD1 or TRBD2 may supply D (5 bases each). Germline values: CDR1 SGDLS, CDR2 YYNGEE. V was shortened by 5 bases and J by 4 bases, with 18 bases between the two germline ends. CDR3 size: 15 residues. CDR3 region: CASSSGTATVETQYF. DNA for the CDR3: TGTGCCAGCAGTTCGGGGACGGCCACCGTAGAGACCCAGTACTTC. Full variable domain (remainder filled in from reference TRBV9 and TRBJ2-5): DSGVTQTPKHLITATGQRVTLRCSPRSGDLSVYWYQQSLDQGLQFLIQYYNGEERAKGNILERFSAQQFPDLHSELNLSSLELGDSALYFCASSSGTATVETQYFGPGTRLLVL.

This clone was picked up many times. The CDR3 coding sequence is TGCGCCAGCAGGGAACAGGAGAACACTGAAGCTTTCTTT. Its translation: CASREQENTEAFF. The rearrangement links TRBV5-1 to TRBJ1-1; D might be TRBD1 (5 bases). V gave up 5 bases and J gave up 1 base, with 9 bases separating them. The V gene's germline CDR1 is SGHRS and CDR2 YFSETQ. CDR3 length: 13 amino acids.

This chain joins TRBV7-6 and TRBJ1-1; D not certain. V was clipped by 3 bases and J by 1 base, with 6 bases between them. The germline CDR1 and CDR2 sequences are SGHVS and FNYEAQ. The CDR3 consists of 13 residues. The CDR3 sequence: CASSFSANTEAFF. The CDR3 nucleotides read TGTGCCAGCAGCTTTTCGGCGAACACTGAAGCTTTCTTT.

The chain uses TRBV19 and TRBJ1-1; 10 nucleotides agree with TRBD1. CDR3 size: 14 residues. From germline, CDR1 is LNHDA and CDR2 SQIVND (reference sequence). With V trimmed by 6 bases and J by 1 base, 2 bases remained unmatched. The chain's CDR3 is CASRGQGWNTEAFF. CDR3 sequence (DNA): TGTGCCAGTAGGGGACAGGGGTGGAACACTGAAGCTTTCTTT.

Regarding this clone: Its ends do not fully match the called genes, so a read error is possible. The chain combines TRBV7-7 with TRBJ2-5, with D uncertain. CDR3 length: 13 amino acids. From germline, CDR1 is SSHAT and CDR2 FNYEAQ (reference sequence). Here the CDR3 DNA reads TGTGCTAGCAGCCCGGACCGGTTTGGGACCCAGTACTTC. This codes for CASSPDRFGTQYF.

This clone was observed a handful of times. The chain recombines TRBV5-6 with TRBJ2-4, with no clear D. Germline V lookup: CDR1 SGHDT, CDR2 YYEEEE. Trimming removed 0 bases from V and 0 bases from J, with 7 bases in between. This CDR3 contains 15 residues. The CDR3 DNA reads TGTGCCAGCAGCTTGGAGAGCCTAGCCAAAAACATTCAGTACTTC. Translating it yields CASSLESLAKNIQYF.

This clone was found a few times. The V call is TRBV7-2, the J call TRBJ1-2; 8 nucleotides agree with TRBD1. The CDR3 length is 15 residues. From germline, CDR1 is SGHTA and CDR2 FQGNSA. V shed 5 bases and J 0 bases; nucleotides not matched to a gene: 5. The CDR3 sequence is CASSLNRGANYGYTF. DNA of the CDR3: TGTGCCAGCAGCCTAAACAGGGGGGCTAACTATGGCTACACCTTC.

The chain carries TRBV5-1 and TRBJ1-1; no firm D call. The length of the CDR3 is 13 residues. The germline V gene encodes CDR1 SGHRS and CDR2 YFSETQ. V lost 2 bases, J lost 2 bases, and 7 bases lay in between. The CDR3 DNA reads TGCGCCAGCAGCTTAAGTTCCAACACTGAAGCTTTCTTT. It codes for CASSLSSNTEAFF. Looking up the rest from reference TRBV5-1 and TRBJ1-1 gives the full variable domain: KAGVTQTPRYLIKTRGQQVTLSCSPISGHRSVSWYQQTPGQGLQFLFEYFSETQRNKGNFPGRFSGRQFSNSRSEMNVSTLELGDSALYLCASSLSSNTEAFFGQGTRLTVV.

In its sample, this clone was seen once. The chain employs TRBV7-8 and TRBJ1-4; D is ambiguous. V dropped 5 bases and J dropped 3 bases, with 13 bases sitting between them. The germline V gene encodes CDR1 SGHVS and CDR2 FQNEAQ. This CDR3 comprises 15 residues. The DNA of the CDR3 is TGTGCCAGCAGCCAAAATGTAGGCGCTAATGAAAAACTGTTTTTT. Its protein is CASSQNVGANEKLFF.

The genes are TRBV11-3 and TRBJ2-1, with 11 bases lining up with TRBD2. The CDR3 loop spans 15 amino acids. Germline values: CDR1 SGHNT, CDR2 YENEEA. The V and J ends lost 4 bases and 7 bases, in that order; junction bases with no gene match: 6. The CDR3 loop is CASSSRLAGLNEQFF. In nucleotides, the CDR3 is TGTGCCAGCAGCTCGAGACTAGCGGGGCTAAATGAGCAGTTCTTC.

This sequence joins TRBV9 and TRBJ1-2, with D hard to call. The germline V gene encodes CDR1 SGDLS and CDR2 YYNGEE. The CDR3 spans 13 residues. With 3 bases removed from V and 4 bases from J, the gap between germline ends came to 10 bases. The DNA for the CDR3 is TGTGCCAGCAGCGCTCGGCCGGGCTATGGCTACACCTTC. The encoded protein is CASSARPGYGYTF.

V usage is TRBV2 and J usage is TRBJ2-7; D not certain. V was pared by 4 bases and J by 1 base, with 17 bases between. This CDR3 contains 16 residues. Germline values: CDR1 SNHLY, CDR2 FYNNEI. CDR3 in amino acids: CASSGPRRRNSYEQYF. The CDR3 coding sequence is TGTGCCAGCAGTGGCCCGAGACGACGAAATTCCTACGAGCAGTACTTC.

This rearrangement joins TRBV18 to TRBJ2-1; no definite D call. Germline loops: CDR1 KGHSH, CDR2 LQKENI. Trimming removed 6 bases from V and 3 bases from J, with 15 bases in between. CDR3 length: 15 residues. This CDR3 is CASSPTTAGYNEQFF. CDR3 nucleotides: TGTGCCAGCTCCCCCACGACGGCCGGCTACAATGAGCAGTTCTTC.

The CDR3 loop reads CASSPILRGPQGTYEQYF. The CDR3 DNA follows: TGTGCCAGCTCACCTATTTTACGTGGACCCCAAGGAACGTACGAGCAGTACTTC. The V call is TRBV18, the J call TRBJ2-7; D unresolved. The CDR3 consists of 18 residues. V gave up 3 bases and J gave up 4 bases, with 25 bases separating them. Germline V gene sequence: CDR1 KGHSH, CDR2 LQKENI.

In DNA, the CDR3 is TGTGCCAGCAGCTCCCGGACTAGATCGAAAAAGTACTTC. It is translated as CASSSRTRSKKYF. This sequence joins TRBV7-2 and TRBJ2-4; 7 nucleotides agree with TRBD2. This CDR3 has 13 residues. J was trimmed by 14 bases and V by 4 bases; bases with no gene match: 11. The V gene's germline CDR1 is SGHTA and CDR2 FQGNSA.

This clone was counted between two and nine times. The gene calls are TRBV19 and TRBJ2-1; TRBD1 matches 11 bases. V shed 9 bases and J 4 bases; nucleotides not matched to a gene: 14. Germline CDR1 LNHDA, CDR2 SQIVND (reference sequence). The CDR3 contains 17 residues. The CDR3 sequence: CASSGWLGQGGYNEQFF. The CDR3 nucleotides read TGTGCCAGCTCGGGATGGCTGGGACAGGGGGGGTACAATGAGCAGTTCTTC.

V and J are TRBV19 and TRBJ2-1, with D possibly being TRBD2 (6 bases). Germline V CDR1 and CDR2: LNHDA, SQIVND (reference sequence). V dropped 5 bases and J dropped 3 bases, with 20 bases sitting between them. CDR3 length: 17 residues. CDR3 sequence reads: CASSPQGASALYNEQFF. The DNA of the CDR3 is TGTGCCAGTAGTCCCCAAGGGGCTAGCGCACTCTACAATGAGCAGTTCTTC.

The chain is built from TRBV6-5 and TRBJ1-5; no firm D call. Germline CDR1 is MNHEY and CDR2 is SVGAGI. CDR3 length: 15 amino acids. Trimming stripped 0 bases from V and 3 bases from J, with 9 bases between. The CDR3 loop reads CASSYSGSDNQPQHF. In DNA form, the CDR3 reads TGTGCCAGCAGTTACTCGGGCAGCGACAATCAGCCCCAGCATTTT.

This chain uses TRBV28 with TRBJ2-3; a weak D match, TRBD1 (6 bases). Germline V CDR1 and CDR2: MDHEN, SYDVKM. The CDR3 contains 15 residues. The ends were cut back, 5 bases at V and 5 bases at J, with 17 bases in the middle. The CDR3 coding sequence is TGTGCCAGCAGTGGTAGGGGGAGTTACGGAGATACGCAGTATTTT. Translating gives CASSGRGSYGDTQYF.

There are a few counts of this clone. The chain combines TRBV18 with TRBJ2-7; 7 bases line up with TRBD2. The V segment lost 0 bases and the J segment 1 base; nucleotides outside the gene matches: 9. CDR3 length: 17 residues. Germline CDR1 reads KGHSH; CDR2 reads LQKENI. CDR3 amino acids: CASSPPEELANSYEQYF. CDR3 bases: TGTGCCAGCTCACCACCGGAGGAACTAGCGAATTCCTACGAGCAGTACTTC.

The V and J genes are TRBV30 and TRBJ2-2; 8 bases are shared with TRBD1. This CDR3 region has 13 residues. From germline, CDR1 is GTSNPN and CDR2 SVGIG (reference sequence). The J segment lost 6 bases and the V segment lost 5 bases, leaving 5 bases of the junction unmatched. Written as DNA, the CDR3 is TGTGCCTGGGACAGGGGAGAGGCCGGGGAGCTGTTTTTT. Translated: CAWDRGEAGELFF.